The rows below give T cell receptor beta chains drawn from one sample of a study of CD8 T cells in ankylosing spondylitis. From the 5' RACE reads, TCRdb called clonotypes with MiXCR, one entry per CDR3 protein. The data contain some 200,000 distinct CDR3 sequences, around 7.9% of them singletons. Sequences were obtained from blood, either unsorted or a sorted T cell fraction (not recorded which). Receptors originate from a male donor with ankylosing spondylitis. CDR3s include the opening cysteine and the closing phenylalanine or tryptophan. A D gene is named only where the DNA matches it firmly. Not all rows give a size; the values are once, few, many and, for expanded clones, a class.

TRBJ2-1	many	TRBD2	TRBV10-3	TGTGCCATCAGTGCTAGACTAGCCCAGACCTACAATGAGCAGTTCTTC	CAISARLAQTYNEQFF
TRBJ1-2	many	.	TRBV10-3	TGTGCCATCAGGGGGGCAGGGGAACGCGACGTGGGCTATGGCTACACCTTC	CAIRGAGERDVGYGYTF
TRBJ2-7	many	.	TRBV12-3/TRBV12-4	TGTGCCAGCAGTTTCCGGACCGTTTACGAGCAGTACTTC	CASSFRTVYEQYF
TRBJ2-1	many	TRBD2	TRBV6-2/TRBV6-3	TGTGCCGGGGGGGGATGGAGCGGCGAGCAGTTCTTC	CAGGGWSGEQFF
TRBJ1-1	many	TRBD1	TRBV7-9	TGTGCCAGCAGCGCACCAGGGGGCTTGAACACTGAAGCTTTCTTT	CASSAPGGLNTEAFF
TRBJ2-7	many	.	TRBV30	TGTGCCTGGAGTGTACTGGGCTACGAGCAGTACTTC	CAWSVLGYEQYF
TRBJ2-7	.	.	TRBV7-8	TGTGCCAGCAGCCCCATCCCGAGCTCCTACGAGCAGTACTTC	CASSPIPSSYEQYF
TRBJ2-3	many	TRBD2	TRBV9	TGTGCCAGCAGCGTGACCACTCTAAGGAGCGGGAGGGCCGGTCCAGATACGCAGTATTTT	CASSVTTLRSGRAGPDTQYF
TRBJ1-5	.	.	TRBV28	TGTGCCAGCAGCCCCTGGTCGGGAATCTATAGCAATCAGCCCCAGCATTTT	CASSPWSGIYSNQPQHF
TRBJ2-1	many	.	TRBV7-9	TGTGCCAGCAGCGATGGAGGGGGAGTGAACAATGAGCAGTTCTTC	CASSDGGGVNNEQFF
TRBJ1-6	many	.	TRBV20-1	TGCAGTGCTCCCCTCGTCGGGGCAGAGACGTCACCCCTCCACTTT	CSAPLVGAETSPLHF
TRBJ2-3	many	.	TRBV9	TGTGCCAGCGGGACACCAGATACGCAGTATTTT	CASGTPDTQYF
TRBJ2-7	many	.	TRBV20-1	TGCAGTGCTAGAGATAGGTGGGGCAAGCCCTACGAGCAGTACTTC	CSARDRWGKPYEQYF
TRBJ2-7	many	TRBD1	TRBV20-1	TGCAGTGCCCGACGACAGGGTCAGGCCGAGCAGTACTTC	CSARRQGQAEQYF
TRBJ1-2	many	.	TRBV10-3	TGTGCCATCAGTGGGGACGGTGATGGCTACACCTTC	CAISGDGDGYTF
TRBJ1-1	few	TRBD1	TRBV7-8	TGTGCCAGCAGCCCCAGACAGGGCATGAACACTGAAGCTTTCTTT	CASSPRQGMNTEAFF
TRBJ2-1	few	.	TRBV9	TGTGCCAGCAGCGTAGCTGGTAGCTCCCATGAGCAGTTCTTC	CASSVAGSSHEQFF
TRBJ2-2	many	.	TRBV18	TGTGCCAGCTCACCGAGGGCTAGCGAAGGTATCACCGGGGAGCTGTTTTTT	CASSPRASEGITGELFF
TRBJ2-5	.	TRBD2	TRBV7-9	TGTGCCAGCAGCCTTAGCGGGAGGGAAGAGACCCAGTACTTC	CASSLSGREETQYF
TRBJ2-1	many	TRBD2	TRBV7-9	TGTGCCAGCAGCCCACGACTAGCGCGGAACAATGAGCAGTTCTTC	CASSPRLARNNEQFF
TRBJ1-1	many	.	TRBV5-5	TGTGCCAGCAGCTTTACCCGTGGACCGAACACTGAAGCTTTCTTT	CASSFTRGPNTEAFF
TRBJ2-7	many	.	TRBV15	TGTGCCACCAGCACACTAGCCTCTCCATCCGAGCAGTACTTC	CATSTLASPSEQYF
TRBJ2-7	few	.	TRBV2	TGTGCCAGCACCCCAGGGAACTCCTACGAGCAGTACTTC	CASTPGNSYEQYF
TRBJ2-1	many	TRBD2	TRBV20-1	TGCAGTGCTAGTTTGGGACTAGCGGGGTATGAGCAGTTCTTC	CSASLGLAGYEQFF
TRBJ1-2	.	.	TRBV19	TGTGCCAGTAGTAGCCGGGGGAACTATGGCTACACCTTC	CASSSRGNYGYTF
TRBJ1-2	few	TRBD1	TRBV30	TGTGCCTGGATGGGTACAGGGGGCTATGGCTACACCTTC	CAWMGTGGYGYTF
TRBJ2-3	many	TRBD2	TRBV5-1	TGCGCCAGCAGTATTTCAGCGGGGGGTCCAGATACGCAGTATTTT	CASSISAGGPDTQYF
TRBJ2-7	many	.	TRBV5-5	TGTGCCAGCAGCTTCGGACGGTCCAGCTCCTACGAGCAGTACTTC	CASSFGRSSSYEQYF
TRBJ2-2	medium-sized	.	TRBV6-5	TGTGCCAGCACCTCCCTATCAGTTAACACCGGGGAGCTGTTTTTT	CASTSLSVNTGELFF
TRBJ2-1	many	.	TRBV5-1	TGCGCCAGCAGGGGGCTCGGCGGAGGGGGCGATGAGCAGTTCTTC	CASRGLGGGGDEQFF
TRBJ1-3	.	.	TRBV7-6	TGTGCCAGCAGCTTAGACCGGGACATGGGAGCCGGAGGAAACACCATATATTTT	CASSLDRDMGAGGNTIYF
TRBJ2-1	.	.	TRBV6-5	TGTGCCAGCAGTTACTCCCCCGTCCGGGTATACAATGAGCAGTTCTTC	CASSYSPVRVYNEQFF
TRBJ1-2	many	TRBD1	TRBV29-1	TGCAGCGTTCATAGACAGGGAGGTGGCTACACCTTC	CSVHRQGGGYTF
TRBJ2-7	few	TRBD1	TRBV11-2	TGTGCCAGCAGCTTAGGCCCCGGGACAGGACTCTACGAGCAGTACTTC	CASSLGPGTGLYEQYF
TRBJ2-7	many	.	TRBV20-1	TGCAGTGCTAGAGTCGTGCAGGGAGCCTACGAGCAGTACTTC	CSARVVQGAYEQYF